This T cell receptor (beta chain) was captured in a study of cytotoxic CD8 clonotypes in ibrutinib-treated CLL. Study as a whole: By median roughly 74 months, about 12 had progressed and around 15 stayed remitted; responses had been 2 complete and roughly 25 partial.

Study results and caveats: Sampling time points were not equivalent between sustained-remission and progressing patients.

Depth targeted 1 in 200,000 to 1 in 1 million T cells, averaging 10x coverage per clonotype. Produced via immunoSEQ multiplex PCR; TCRdb's table is partial and in-frame only. The sample carries under 150,000 clones, around 80% recorded once. Concerning this clone: Antigen unknown.

The germline gives CDR1 SGDLS, CDR2 YYNGEE. V lost 1 base, J lost 5 bases, and 16 bases lay in between. The CDR3 length is 16 residues. J is TRBJ2-1 and V is TRBV9, with a possible D match to TRBD1 (5 bases). This receptor was taken from a human donor with chronic lymphocytic leukemia. The sample here was PBMCs, taken after 24 months of ibrutinib treatment. The CDR3 nucleotides read TGTGCCAGCAGCGTACGCCACAGACAGACCAACAATGAGCAGTTCTTC. It specifies CASSVRHRQTNNEQFF.